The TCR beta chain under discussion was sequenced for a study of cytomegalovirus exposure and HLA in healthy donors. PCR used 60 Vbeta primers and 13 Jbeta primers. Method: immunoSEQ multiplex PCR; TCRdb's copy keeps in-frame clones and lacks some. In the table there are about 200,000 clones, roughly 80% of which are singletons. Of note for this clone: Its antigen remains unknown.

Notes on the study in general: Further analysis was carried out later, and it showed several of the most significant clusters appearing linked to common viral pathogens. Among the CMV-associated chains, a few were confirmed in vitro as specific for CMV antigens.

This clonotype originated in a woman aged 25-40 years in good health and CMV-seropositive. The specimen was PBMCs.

The CDR3 region has the DNA TGTGCCAGCACCTCCCCCAGGGGATGGGGCTACACCTTC. Translation gives CASTSPRGWGYTF. The chain is built from TRBV6-6 and TRBJ1-2, with D perhaps matching TRBD1 (6 bases). The CDR3 extends over 13 amino acids. Trimming took 7 bases from V and 8 from J, leaving 17 bases between them. Germline V gene data show CDR1 as MNHNY and CDR2 as SVGAGI (reference sequence).